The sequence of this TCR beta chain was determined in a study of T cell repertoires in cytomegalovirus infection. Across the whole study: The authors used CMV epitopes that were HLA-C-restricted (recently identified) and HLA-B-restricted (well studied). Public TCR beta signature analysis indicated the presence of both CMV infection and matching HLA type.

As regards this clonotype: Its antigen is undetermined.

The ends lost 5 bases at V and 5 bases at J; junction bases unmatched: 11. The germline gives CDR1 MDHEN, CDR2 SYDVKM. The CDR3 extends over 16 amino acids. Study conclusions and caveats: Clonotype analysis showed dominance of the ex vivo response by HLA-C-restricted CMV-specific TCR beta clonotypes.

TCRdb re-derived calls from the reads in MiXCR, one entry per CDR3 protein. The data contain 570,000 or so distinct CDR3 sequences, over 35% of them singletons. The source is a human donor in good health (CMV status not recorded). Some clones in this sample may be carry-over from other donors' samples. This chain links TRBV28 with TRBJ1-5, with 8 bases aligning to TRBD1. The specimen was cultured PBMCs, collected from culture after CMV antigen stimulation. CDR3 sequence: CASSPPLGQGYQPQHF. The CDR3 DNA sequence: TGTGCCAGCAGTCCACCCCTCGGACAGGGATATCAGCCCCAGCATTTT.